This passage covers 31 T cell receptor beta chains from one sample sequenced in a study of Ad26.COV2.S vaccination and SARS-CoV-2 variants (dated by TCRdb to the early 2020s). The library came from the immunoSEQ multiplex PCR assay. The table comes from immuneACCESS by way of TCRdb, which keeps in-frame sequences with V and J called. Part of the clones is missing from these tables; in studies checked, under half for an unresolved V gene and the rest for unknown reasons. In all, the sample holds fewer than 400,000 clones, and about 89% of those were seen once. The ten largest make up under 2% of the sample. The treatment or condition label, as the study defines it: roughly 18 received Ad26.COV2.S at low or high dose, single or two shots; 5 received placebo; per-sample allocation not given. Repertoires of vaccine and placebo recipients were sequenced from samples collected on day 63 after the first injection.

The sequences come from peripheral blood, collected in a trial of Ad26.COV2.S vaccine versus placebo. Receptors were obtained from a person aged 18-65 years who received the Ad26.COV2.S COVID-19 vaccine or a placebo.

The rearrangement uses TRBV9 and TRBJ1-2, with TRBD1 as a possible D gene (5 bases). V shed 3 bases and J shed 3 bases, with 15 bases lying between them. Germline V CDR1 and CDR2: SGDLS, YYNGEE. The CDR3 runs 15 residues. The CDR3 bases are TGTGCCAGCAGCGCCAGGCTTACGGGGCACTATGGCTACACCTTC. This gives the protein CASSARLTGHYGYTF.

The gene calls are TRBV14 and TRBJ1-1; TRBD1 matches 7 bases. Per the germline V gene, CDR1 is SGHDN and CDR2 is FVKESK. This CDR3 contains 15 residues. Germline trimming cut 1 base from V and 5 bases from J; bases unmatched to any gene: 7. CDR3 in DNA: TGTGCCAGCAGCCAAGCTCCAGGGGGACGGACTGAAGCTTTCTTT. This codes for CASSQAPGGRTEAFF.

The chain's CDR3 is CAWNLKYRGPSGNTEAFF. CDR3 nucleotides: TGTGCCTGGAATTTGAAATACAGGGGGCCTTCCGGTAACACTGAAGCTTTCTTT. The rearrangement links TRBV30 to TRBJ1-1; 9 positions match TRBD1. The trim removed 4 bases at V and 2 bases at J, leaving 17 bases unmatched. Germline loops: CDR1 GTSNPN, CDR2 SVGIG (reference sequence). The CDR3 spans 18 residues.

The chain employs TRBV10-2 and TRBJ2-3; 9 nucleotides align to TRBD1. Per germline, CDR1 WSHSY and CDR2 SAAADI. V dropped 4 bases and J dropped 2; count of bases not matched to a gene: 4. The CDR3 spans 15 residues. CDR3 residues: CASSADRGTTDTQYF. Written as DNA, the CDR3 is TGCGCCAGCAGTGCGGACAGGGGAACCACAGATACGCAGTATTTT.

The rearrangement links TRBV6-2 or TRBV6-3 to TRBJ1-5; D gene unclear. The CDR3 totals 14 residues. The germline gives CDR1 MNHEY, CDR2 SVGEGT. V dropped 2 bases and J dropped 6 bases, with 11 bases sitting between them. Here the CDR3 DNA reads TGTGCCAGCAGTTACGATTCACCGGGTCAGCCCCAGCATTTT. This gives the protein CASSYDSPGQPQHF.

The chain uses TRBV28 and TRBJ2-1; either TRBD1 or TRBD2 may supply D (5 bases each). Trimming pared 9 bases from V and 4 bases from J, leaving 19 bases between. Germline V gene data show CDR1 as MDHEN and CDR2 as SYDVKM. CDR3 length equals 15 residues. The CDR3 DNA reads as TGTGCCAGTTCTTACCCAGGGAGAAGTTACAATGAGCAGTTCTTC. Its translation: CASSYPGRSYNEQFF.

This clone was seen a single time. The V and J genes are TRBV7-9 and TRBJ2-2; 8 bases fit TRBD2. This CDR3 region has 16 residues. J was trimmed by 6 bases and V by 5 bases; bases with no gene match: 11. In germline, CDR1 is SEHNR, CDR2 FQNEAQ (reference sequence). The CDR3 nucleotides read TGTGCCAGCAGCCCTTTAGGGACTAGTCGACCCGGGGAGCTGTTTTTT. This codes for CASSPLGTSRPGELFF. Drawing the rest from reference TRBV7-9 and TRBJ2-2, the complete variable domain is DTGVSQNPRHKITKRGQNVTFRCDPISEHNRLYWYRQTLGQGPEFLTYFQNEAQLEKSRLLSDRFSAERPKGSFSTLEIQRTEQGDSAMYLCASSPLGTSRPGELFFGEGSRLTVL.

The CDR3 here is CASSEGQAFYGYTF. CDR3 bases: TGTGCCAGCAGTGAAGGGCAGGCCTTCTATGGCTACACCTTC. V and J are TRBV2 and TRBJ1-2; D remains unclear. This CDR3 is 14 amino acids long. Looked up from germline, CDR1 is SNHLY and CDR2 is FYNNEI. Trimming stripped 1 base from V and 4 bases from J, with 10 bases between.

This chain uses TRBV7-9 with TRBJ1-1; D might be TRBD1 (5 bases). The length of the CDR3 is 13 residues. Germline CDR1 reads SEHNR; CDR2 reads FQNEAQ (reference sequence). Trimming stripped 5 bases from V and 8 bases from J, with 15 bases between. The CDR3 loop reads CASSASGTYEAFF. Written as DNA, the CDR3 is TGTGCCAGCAGCGCCAGCGGGACGTACGAAGCTTTCTTT.

This chain links TRBV9 with TRBJ2-7, with D possibly being TRBD1 (6 bases). From germline, CDR1 is SGDLS and CDR2 YYNGEE. Deletions cut 4 bases from V and 5 bases from J, with 16 bases between. The CDR3 spans 14 residues. The CDR3 coding sequence is TGTGCCAGCAGCTCGGCAGGGGCAATCCACGAGCAGTACTTC. Its protein is CASSSAGAIHEQYF.

This clone has just a few counts. The chain uses TRBV27 and TRBJ2-7; D may match TRBD1 or TRBD2 (5 bases each). Germline V gene sequence: CDR1 MNHEY, CDR2 SMNVEV (reference sequence). Trimming took off 3 bases at V and 12 bases at J, with 18 bases between the two ends. The CDR3 sequence is 13 residues long. CDR3 bases: TGTGCCAGCAGTTTTGGGCGTGGGGGTTTTCGGTACTTC. This codes for CASSFGRGGFRYF.

The J gene is TRBJ2-1, the V gene TRBV7-6; D is unresolved. The CDR3 is made up of 15 amino acids. Germline lookup yields CDR1 SGHVS and CDR2 FNYEAQ. The germline V and J ends were trimmed by 3 bases and 0 bases, with 9 bases remaining between them. The CDR3 here is CASSFYESSYNEQFF. In nucleotides, the CDR3 is TGTGCCAGCAGCTTCTACGAGAGCTCCTACAATGAGCAGTTCTTC.

The rearrangement links TRBV28 to TRBJ1-1; possible D gene TRBD1, 5 bases. Germline assignment: CDR1 MDHEN and CDR2 SYDVKM. Trimming cost V 7 bases and J 4 bases, with 13 bases left between them. This CDR3 has 13 residues. In DNA form, the CDR3 reads TGTGCCAGCATCGAGGCGGGGGGCACTGAAGCTTTCTTT. Its translation: CASIEAGGTEAFF. The full variable domain, completed using reference TRBV28 and TRBJ1-1, is DVKVTQSSRYLVKRTGEKVFLECVQDMDHENMFWYRQDPGLGLRLIYFSYDVKMKEKGDIPEGYSVSREKKERFSLILESASTNQTSMYLCASIEAGGTEAFFGQGTRLTVV.

The chain links TRBV28 to TRBJ2-5; 12 nucleotides agree with TRBD2. Trimming at V came to 6 bases and at J to 5 bases, leaving 4 bases not matched to a gene. This CDR3 region has 14 residues. The germline V gene has CDR1 MDHEN and CDR2 SYDVKM. CDR3 DNA sequence: TGTGCCAGCAGCTCTCTAGCGGGGGGGGAGACCCAGTACTTC. Amino acids: CASSSLAGGETQYF.

The chain employs TRBV28 and TRBJ2-7; 8 bases agree with TRBD1. This CDR3 spans 14 amino acids. Germline CDR1 is MDHEN and CDR2 is SYDVKM. J gave up 2 bases and V 7 bases, and 7 bases lay outside the gene matches. In DNA, the CDR3 is TGTGCCAGCATCCCACAGGGGGGTCCCTACGAGCAGTACTTC. Its protein is CASIPQGGPYEQYF.

In its sample, this clone was seen once. The rearrangement uses TRBV19 and TRBJ1-5; 10 nucleotides line up with TRBD1. Trimming removed 3 bases from V and 0 bases from J; junction bases left unmatched: 2. CDR3 length equals 16 residues. The germline gives CDR1 LNHDA, CDR2 SQIVND (reference sequence). The CDR3 region is CASSMTGGVSNQPQHF. Written as DNA, the CDR3 is TGTGCCAGTAGTATGACAGGGGGCGTTAGCAATCAGCCCCAGCATTTT.

This clone was counted once. The chain's CDR3 is CASSLVSGQETQYF. CDR3 nucleotides: TGTGCCAGCAGCTTAGTCTCCGGGCAAGAGACCCAGTACTTC. The chain combines TRBV7-8 with TRBJ2-5, with D unresolved. CDR1 SGHVS and CDR2 FQNEAQ come from the germline V gene. V lost 1 base and J 2 bases, leaving 8 bases between the germline ends. The CDR3 is made up of 14 amino acids.

This chain's CDR3 is CASSQEGAWKAPEGQYF. The DNA for the CDR3 is TGCGCCAGCAGCCAAGAAGGGGCATGGAAGGCCCCGGAGGGGCAGTACTTC. The rearrangement links TRBV4-1 to TRBJ2-7; perhaps TRBD2 as D (6 bases). Germline CDR1 reads MGHRA; CDR2 reads YSYEKL. The CDR3 extends over 17 amino acids. The V end lost 0 bases, the J end lost 9 bases, and 24 bases lay between the germline ends.

This clone was found once. The chain uses TRBV6-6 and TRBJ2-1, with D possibly TRBD1 on 5 matching bases. Germline CDR1 MNHNY, CDR2 SVGAGI (reference sequence). CDR3 length: 14 residues. V was cut by 7 bases and J by 1 base, with 11 bases left in between. The CDR3 DNA sequence: TGTGCCAGCACACGACAGCTTTCCTACAATGAGCAGTTCTTC. This gives the protein CASTRQLSYNEQFF.

This clone was found once. The chain links TRBV9 to TRBJ2-3, with TRBD2 identical over 8 bases. The germline V gene encodes CDR1 SGDLS and CDR2 YYNGEE. CDR3 size: 17 residues. The V segment lost 0 bases and the J segment 0 bases; nucleotides outside the gene matches: 6. CDR3 coding DNA: TGTGCCAGCAGCGTAGTAGGTAGCGGGATCAGCACAGATACGCAGTATTTT. The encoded protein is CASSVVGSGISTDTQYF.

The chain uses TRBV10-1 and TRBJ2-1; no clear D. The ends were cut back, 4 bases at V and 7 bases at J, with 11 bases in the middle. Per germline, CDR1 WNHNN and CDR2 SYGVQD (reference sequence). The CDR3 has 13 residues. The CDR3 loop reads CASSAGPWNEQFF. The DNA for the CDR3 is TGCGCCAGCAGTGCGGGTCCGTGGAATGAGCAGTTCTTC.

The J gene is TRBJ1-3, the V gene TRBV28; 8 nucleotides line up with TRBD1. This CDR3 has 17 residues. V dropped 4 bases and J dropped 2; count of bases not matched to a gene: 10. The germline V gene has CDR1 MDHEN and CDR2 SYDVKM. The CDR3 region is CASSSMGSRGPGNTIYF. The DNA of the CDR3 is TGTGCCAGCAGTTCTATGGGGTCCAGGGGGCCTGGAAACACCATATATTTT.

The chain joins TRBV5-6 to TRBJ2-7; D is undetermined. CDR1 is SGHDT, CDR2 YYEEEE, per germline. With 3 bases removed from V and 3 bases from J, the gap between germline ends came to 7 bases. The CDR3 consists of 12 residues. CDR3 residues: CASSSGVYEQYF. The CDR3 DNA follows: TGTGCCAGCAGCTCAGGAGTCTACGAGCAGTACTTC.

The rearrangement links TRBV27 to TRBJ1-2; D possibly corresponds to TRBD1 (6 bases). From germline, CDR1 is MNHEY and CDR2 SMNVEV (reference sequence). With 6 bases removed from V and 3 bases from J, the gap between germline ends came to 14 bases. This CDR3 has 14 amino acids. Here the CDR3 DNA reads TGTGCCAGCAGGCCGCCCGGGGGCGACTATGGCTACACCTTC. Translated, it gives CASRPPGGDYGYTF.

This sequence joins TRBV2 and TRBJ1-2; unclear D gene. This CDR3 comprises 14 residues. V was pared by 0 bases and J by 2 bases, with 7 bases between. In germline, CDR1 is SNHLY, CDR2 FYNNEI. DNA for the CDR3: TGTGCCAGCAGTGAAGCTAGGAGGAACTATGGCTACACCTTC. Its protein is CASSEARRNYGYTF. The variable domain in full, with the rest retrieved from reference TRBV2 and TRBJ1-2, is EPEVTQTPSHQVTQMGQEVILRCVPISNHLYFYWYRQILGQKVEFLVSFYNNEISEKSEIFDDQFSVERPDGSNFTLKIRSTKLEDSAMYFCASSEARRNYGYTFGSGTRLTVV.

The chain has TRBV14 and TRBJ2-7; D call uncertain. V was clipped by 4 bases and J by 4 bases, with 17 bases between them. CDR1 and CDR2 from the germline V gene are SGHDN and FVKESK. The length of the CDR3 is 15 residues. CDR3 amino acids: CASSPLESPIYEQYF. The CDR3 DNA sequence: TGTGCCAGCAGCCCGCTTGAATCCCCCATATACGAGCAGTACTTC. Complete variable domain (other parts from reference TRBV14 and TRBJ2-7): EAGVTQFPSHSVIEKGQTVTLRCDPISGHDNLYWYRRVMGKEIKFLLHFVKESKQDESGMPNNRFLAERTGGTYSTLKVQPAELEDSGVYFCASSPLESPIYEQYFGPGTRLTVT.

This chain joins TRBV4-3 and TRBJ2-7, with 8 bases matching TRBD2. CDR3 length: 15 amino acids. The germline gives CDR1 LGHNA, CDR2 YSLEER. V was pared by 1 base and J by 3 bases, with 5 bases of the junction left unmatched. The CDR3 nucleotides read TGCGCCAGCAGCCAAGGATCAGCGGGAGTCTACGAGCAGTACTTC. Residues: CASSQGSAGVYEQYF.

This clone was seen a single time. The genes are TRBV6-1 and TRBJ2-1; D might be TRBD1 (6 bases). Trimming stripped 1 base from V and 3 bases from J, with 16 bases between. Germline assignment: CDR1 MNHNS and CDR2 SASEGT. The CDR3 runs to 17 residues. The DNA for the CDR3 is TGTGCCAGCAGTGAAGAGGTCCGGAGGACAGACTACAATGAGCAGTTCTTC. This translates into CASSEEVRRTDYNEQFF.

This chain joins TRBV30 and TRBJ1-2; TRBD1 might be the D (6 bases). V was cut by 3 bases and J by 0 bases, with 14 bases left in between. The CDR3 has 15 residues. Germline values: CDR1 GTSNPN, CDR2 SVGIG (reference sequence). CDR3 bases: TGTGCCTGGAGCGAAACAGGGTTAGCTAACTATGGCTACACCTTC. Translated: CAWSETGLANYGYTF. Full variable domain (missing parts from reference TRBV30 and TRBJ1-2): SQTIHQWPATLVQPVGSPLSLECTVEGTSNPNLYWYRQAAGRGLQLLFYSVGIGQISSEVPQNLSASRPQDRQFILSSKKLLLSDSGFYLCAWSETGLANYGYTFGSGTRLTVV.

The rearrangement joins TRBV19 to TRBJ2-1; D is ambiguous. Trimming pared 7 bases from V and 3 bases from J, leaving 13 bases between. This CDR3 spans 14 amino acids. CDR1 LNHDA and CDR2 SQIVND come from the germline V gene (reference sequence). The CDR3 nucleotides are TGTGCCAGTACGGCCAGCCGCAACTACAATGAGCAGTTCTTC. As protein: CASTASRNYNEQFF.

The chain carries TRBV28 and TRBJ2-5, with D perhaps matching TRBD1 (6 bases). Trimming removed 6 bases from V and 3 bases from J, with 11 bases in between. In germline, CDR1 is MDHEN, CDR2 SYDVKM. The CDR3 runs to 13 residues. The DNA of the CDR3 is TGTGCCAGCAGGAGTCAGGGGAAAGAGACCCAGTACTTC. Protein product: CASRSQGKETQYF.